These 11 T cell receptor beta chains came from one sample sequenced in a study of blood T cell repertoires in COVID-19. Here immunoSEQ multiplex PCR was the method, and the copy in TCRdb shows in-frame clones only, minus some. The data show about 480,000 clones, approximately 88% seen once. Sequenced: PBMCs or T cells enriched from blood (not recorded which). These receptors were collected from a woman between 35 and 50 years old who had recovered from COVID-19.

The DNA of the CDR3 is TGTGCCAGCAGCTCAGGGACTCTTAATGAGCAGTTCTTC. Protein product: CASSSGTLNEQFF. J is TRBJ2-1 and V is TRBV7-2; the D gene is possibly TRBD2 (6 bases). The V gene lost 4 bases and the J gene lost 7 bases, with 11 bases spanning the gap. This CDR3 is built from 13 residues. Germline assignment: CDR1 SGHTA and CDR2 FQGNSA.

This chain links TRBV7-2 with TRBJ1-4; TRBD1 matches at 8 bases. Germline values: CDR1 SGHTA, CDR2 FQGNSA. There are 16 residues in the CDR3. V lost 5 bases, J lost 7 bases, and 12 bases stayed unmatched. CDR3: CASSPRQGFFVEKLFF. The CDR3 nucleotides are TGTGCCAGCAGCCCCAGACAGGGGTTTTTTGTTGAAAAACTGTTTTTT.

The table lists this clone with a count of one. V and J are TRBV27 and TRBJ1-5, with 9 bases matching TRBD1. J lost 4 bases, V lost 2 bases, and 6 bases had no gene match. CDR1 is MNHEY and CDR2 is SMNVEV in the germline V gene (reference sequence). The CDR3 runs 16 residues. The chain's CDR3 is CASSLVGTGLNQPQHF. The CDR3 DNA reads as TGTGCCAGCAGTTTAGTGGGGACAGGGTTAAATCAGCCCCAGCATTTT.

The chain combines TRBV6-5 with TRBJ1-2; possibly TRBD1 for D (5 bases). CDR3 length equals 15 residues. Germline CDR1 reads MNHEY; CDR2 reads SVGAGI. The V gene lost 6 bases and the J gene lost 1 base, with 15 bases spanning the gap. CDR3 in amino acids: CASSFPAGGNYGYTF. CDR3 sequence (DNA): TGTGCCAGCAGCTTCCCGGCCGGGGGTAACTATGGCTACACCTTC.

This chain uses TRBV5-8 with TRBJ1-1; tentatively, D is TRBD1 (5 bases). CDR3 length: 15 amino acids. CDR1 is SGHTS and CDR2 is YDEGEE in the germline V gene. The germline V and J ends were trimmed by 0 bases and 6 bases, with 15 bases remaining between them. The CDR3 coding sequence is TGTGCCAGCAGCTTGGAGTTTGGGCAGGGTCCTGAAGCTTTCTTT. Amino acids: CASSLEFGQGPEAFF.

The CDR3 loop is CATSRDLVAEYF. The CDR3, as DNA: TGTGCCACCAGCAGAGATCTGGTAGCGGAGTACTTC. This sequence joins TRBV15 and TRBJ2-7, with D tentatively TRBD2 (6 bases). The CDR3 is 12 residues long. Looked up from germline, CDR1 is LNHNV and CDR2 is YYDKDF (reference sequence). Trimming cost V 0 bases and J 11 bases, with 11 bases left between them.

The chain recombines TRBV7-6 with TRBJ2-5; D is uncertain. Germline assignment: CDR1 SGHVS and CDR2 FNYEAQ. Trimming took off 5 bases at V and 1 base at J, with 8 bases between the two ends. The CDR3 spans 13 residues. CDR3 nucleotides: TGTGCCAGCAGCCCCAGCGCCCAAGAGACCCAGTACTTC. Its translation: CASSPSAQETQYF.

Details on this clone: A junction end diverges from the germline sequence, so it may reflect a read error. This sequence joins TRBV19 and TRBJ2-2, with 9 nucleotides matching TRBD1. CDR1 is LNHDA and CDR2 is SQIVND in the germline V gene (reference sequence). CDR3 length: 15 residues. Here the CDR3 reads CASRIGGQGPGELFF. The CDR3 DNA is TGTGCCAGTAGGATAGGGGGACAGGGTCCCGGGGAGCTGTTTTTT.

J is TRBJ2-1 and V is TRBV19, with D hard to call. Looked up from germline, CDR1 is LNHDA and CDR2 is SQIVND (reference sequence). V was clipped by 3 bases and J by 0 bases, with 9 bases between them. This CDR3 comprises 15 residues. The CDR3 spells CASSILVGSYNEQFF. CDR3 DNA sequence: TGTGCCAGTAGTATCCTAGTCGGCTCCTACAATGAGCAGTTCTTC.

The V and J genes are TRBV19 and TRBJ2-7, with D possibly matching TRBD1 (6 bases). The V gene's germline CDR1 is LNHDA and CDR2 SQIVND (reference sequence). The CDR3 runs to 14 residues. Trimming cost V 3 bases and J 3 bases, with 12 bases left between them. CDR3 amino acids: CASSMQGRFYEQYF. DNA of the CDR3: TGTGCCAGTAGTATGCAGGGGCGCTTCTACGAGCAGTACTTC.

The chain combines TRBV7-9 with TRBJ2-3, with 8 bases that match TRBD2. V lost 4 bases to trimming and J lost 5 bases; unmatched junction nucleotides: 14. The CDR3 spans 17 residues. CDR1 and CDR2 (germline): SEHNR, FQNEAQ (reference sequence). CDR3: CASSSRQRGPVGDTQYF. Here the CDR3 DNA reads TGTGCCAGCAGCTCCAGGCAGCGGGGGCCCGTGGGAGATACGCAGTATTTT.